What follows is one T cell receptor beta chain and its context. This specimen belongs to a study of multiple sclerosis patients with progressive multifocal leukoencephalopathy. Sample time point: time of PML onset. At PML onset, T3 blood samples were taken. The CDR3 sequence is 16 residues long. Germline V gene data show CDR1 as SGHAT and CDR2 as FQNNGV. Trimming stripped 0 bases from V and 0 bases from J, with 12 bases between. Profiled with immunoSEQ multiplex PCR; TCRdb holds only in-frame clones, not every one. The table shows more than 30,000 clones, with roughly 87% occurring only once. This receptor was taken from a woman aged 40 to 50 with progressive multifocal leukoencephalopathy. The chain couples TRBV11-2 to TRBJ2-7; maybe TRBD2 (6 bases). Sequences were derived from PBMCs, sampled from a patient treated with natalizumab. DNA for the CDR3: TGTGCCAGCAGCTTAGAAGGAGGGGTGAGCTCCTACGAGCAGTACTTC. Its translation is CASSLEGGVSSYEQYF.